The rows below give T cell receptor beta chains drawn from one sample of a study of cytomegalovirus exposure and HLA in healthy donors. Sequencing was performed with immunoSEQ multiplex PCR; in TCRdb, only in-frame clones are kept and a portion is missing. The sample comprises more than 200,000 clones, about 80% of which are singletons, and around 2% rests with the top ten. Sequences were obtained from PBMCs. These receptors came from a man aged 18 to 30 in good health and CMV-seronegative. CDR3s include the opening cysteine and the closing phenylalanine or tryptophan. Each record gives: V gene, CDR3 length, CDR3 protein.

v_gene: TRBV7-8
len: 15
CDR3aa: CASSLMSTSTDTQYF

v_gene: TRBV20-1
len: 10
CDR3aa: CSALRLSRYF

v_gene: TRBV6-5
len: 13
CDR3aa: CASSHRETDTQYF

v_gene: TRBV7-2
len: 15
CDR3aa: CASSLQTSEGETQYF

v_gene: TRBV7-3
len: 15
CDR3aa: CASSLRAGEYNEQFF

v_gene: TRBV6-5
len: 16
CDR3aa: CASSYSPDSYNSPLHF

v_gene: TRBV9
len: 13
CDR3aa: CASSVDTGDMAFF

v_gene: TRBV6-6
len: 13
CDR3aa: CASSYTRDPPLIF

v_gene: TRBV19
len: 13
CDR3aa: CASQRGLGQPQHF

v_gene: TRBV14
len: 18
CDR3aa: CASSQGPHTIHPSYEQYF

v_gene: TRBV20-1
len: 11
CDR3aa: CSARDTWAQHF

v_gene: TRBV7-6
len: 18
CDR3aa: CASSRGTGLGATNEKLFF

v_gene: TRBV5-8
len: 15
CDR3aa: CASSFTGNWAYGYTF

v_gene: TRBV28
len: 14
CDR3aa: CASSLTGGNEKLFF

v_gene: TRBV2
len: 13
CDR3aa: CASSDLVADTQYF

v_gene: TRBV4-1
len: 14
CDR3aa: CASTSGVGNQPQHF

v_gene: TRBV7-9
len: 16
CDR3aa: CASSPWDKASTDTQYF

v_gene: TRBV7-2
len: 13
CDR3aa: CASSSSGGNEQYF

v_gene: TRBV7-2
len: 15
CDR3aa: CASATQGGTRSEQYF

v_gene: TRBV5-6
len: 15
CDR3aa: CASSLGGQGFYEQYF

v_gene: TRBV5-4
len: 16
CDR3aa: CASSLAWTARGYGYTF

v_gene: TRBV12-5
len: 14
CDR3aa: CASVEFGMNTEAFF

v_gene: TRBV28
len: 17
CDR3aa: CASNSLMGQGYNSPLHF

v_gene: TRBV5-1
len: 13
CDR3aa: CASSLVQGHEQYF

v_gene: TRBV6-1
len: 11
CDR3aa: CASSLGTDYTF

v_gene: TRBV27
len: 17
CDR3aa: CASSLSPGQAVNTEAFF

v_gene: TRBV11-2
len: 16
CDR3aa: CASRPNRGLKNTEAFF

v_gene: TRBV7-2
len: 14
CDR3aa: CASSSDRDLYGYTF

v_gene: TRBV27
len: 14
CDR3aa: CASSLTGNSYEQYF

v_gene: TRBV30
len: 14
CDR3aa: CAWSVGQGNSPLHF

v_gene: TRBV7-3
len: 12
CDR3aa: CASSLASGELFF

v_gene: TRBV11-2
len: 15
CDR3aa: CASSDGLAGAYEQYF

v_gene: TRBV10-3
len: 15
CDR3aa: CAISPSGGEGTEAFF

v_gene: TRBV7-8
len: 13
CDR3aa: CATIAGGGDEQFF

v_gene: TRBV7-9
len: 17
CDR3aa: CASSLGVTGGSTDTQYF

v_gene: TRBV7-9
len: 15
CDR3aa: CASSIRDRGNTEAFF

v_gene: TRBV5-6
len: 13
CDR3aa: CASSFEGDTEAFF

v_gene: TRBV11-2
len: 17
CDR3aa: CASSSSPAGGHQETQYF

v_gene: TRBV18
len: 17
CDR3aa: CASSPVPQGAAYNEQFF

v_gene: TRBV30
len: 14
CDR3aa: CAWSVGREGPEQFF

v_gene: TRBV28
len: 13
CDR3aa: CASSPRVEEKLFF

v_gene: TRBV28
len: 15
CDR3aa: CASSSVRAPTDTQYF

v_gene: TRBV6-1
len: 15
CDR3aa: CASRASGTANSPLHF

v_gene: TRBV11-2
len: 19
CDR3aa: CASSLGPRRSIYSNQPQHF

v_gene: TRBV11-3
len: 14
CDR3aa: CASSLGQGQETQYF

v_gene: TRBV11-3
len: 19
CDR3aa: CASSPWTGGKRGDTYEQYF

v_gene: TRBV6-1
len: 15
CDR3aa: CASSDQTGGNTEAFF

v_gene: TRBV5-6
len: 16
CDR3aa: CASSSQQGSGANVLTF

v_gene: TRBV30
len: 18
CDR3aa: CACATGGTHTTSNQPQHF

v_gene: TRBV11-3
len: 13
CDR3aa: CASSLVQAAEAFF

v_gene: TRBV7-3
len: 16
CDR3aa: CASSLSAGPNTGELFF

v_gene: TRBV7-8
len: 13
CDR3aa: CASSLSLTGELFF

v_gene: TRBV30
len: 13
CDR3aa: CAWSSRTGGGYTF

v_gene: TRBV9
len: 15
CDR3aa: CASSAPGQGNEKLFF

v_gene: TRBV29-1
len: 11
CDR3aa: CSVAHNYGYTF

v_gene: TRBV5-1
len: 18
CDR3aa: CASSQGLNGPLSAHEQYF

v_gene: TRBV7-3
len: 14
CDR3aa: CASSLRGEYNEQFF

v_gene: TRBV13
len: 14
CDR3aa: CASSPDRDLEKLFF

v_gene: TRBV25-1
len: 14
CDR3aa: CASSTTGQNYGYTF